These T cell receptor beta chains were read from a single sample in a study of blood T cells in healthy people across ages. One entry per CDR3 protein results from TCRdb running MiXCR on the 5' RACE reads. In the table there are over 1,300,000 distinct CDR3 sequences, 55% to 75% of which are singletons. The sample consisted of blood. Receptor source: a man between 18 and 35 years old in good health. The CDR3 runs from the conserved cysteine through the conserved F or W. The D gene is left open where the match is weak. The size entry is marked missing in some rows and otherwise reads once, few, many or a size class.

d_call	v_call	clone_size	j_call	cdr3_aa	cdr3_nt
.	TRBV27	.	TRBJ2-5	CASRRVGAYQETQYF	TGTGCCAGCCGCAGAGTCGGCGCCTACCAAGAGACCCAGTACTTC
.	TRBV4-3	.	TRBJ2-7	CASRIKPGRRTYEQYF	TGCGCCAGCAGAATCAAACCGGGACGGCGGACCTACGAGCAGTACTTC
.	TRBV2	.	TRBJ2-3	CASSGPGMRDTQYF	TGTGCCAGCAGTGGACCCGGAATGAGAGATACGCAGTATTTT
TRBD1	TRBV20-1	.	TRBJ2-7	CSARDKPPGQGTGEQYF	TGCAGTGCTAGAGATAAACCCCCGGGACAGGGAACGGGCGAGCAGTACTTC
.	TRBV7-9	many	TRBJ2-3	CASSRSSTDTQYF	TGTGCCAGCAGCAGATCTAGCACAGATACGCAGTATTTT
TRBD1	TRBV9	.	TRBJ2-7	CASSAGTGFRNYEQYF	TGTGCCAGCAGTGCCGGGACAGGGTTTCGTAACTACGAGCAGTACTTC
.	TRBV5-5	.	TRBJ2-7	CASSPSDTDYEQYF	TGTGCCAGCAGCCCTAGCGACACAGACTACGAGCAGTACTTC
.	TRBV4-2	.	TRBJ2-5	CASSQDGAQETQYF	TGTGCCAGCAGCCAAGATGGGGCCCAAGAGACCCAGTACTTC
.	TRBV20-1	.	TRBJ1-1	CSALGGSVEAFF	TGCAGTGCTCTAGGAGGTTCTGTTGAAGCTTTCTTT
TRBD1	TRBV20-1	few	TRBJ1-5	CSARSLAGGAGQPQHF	TGCAGTGCTAGAAGTCTGGCAGGGGGCGCGGGGCAGCCCCAGCATTTT
TRBD1	TRBV5-1	.	TRBJ1-4	CASSRQGANEKLFF	TGCGCCAGCAGCCGACAGGGAGCTAATGAAAAACTGTTTTTT
.	TRBV3-1	.	TRBJ2-2	CASSQRRTANTGELFF	TGTGCCAGCAGCCAACGGCGGACCGCGAACACCGGGGAGCTGTTTTTT
.	TRBV10-2	.	TRBJ2-7	CASIKFGGFPSASYEQYF	TGCGCCAGCATTAAATTCGGAGGGTTTCCAAGCGCTTCCTACGAGCAGTACTTC
.	TRBV29-1	.	TRBJ2-2	CSALGRGAGELFF	TGCAGCGCCCTTGGGAGAGGCGCCGGGGAGCTGTTTTTT
TRBD2	TRBV7-9	.	TRBJ2-1	CASSSNSGTSLPNEQFF	TGTGCCAGCAGCTCCAATTCCGGGACTAGCCTACCGAATGAGCAGTTCTTC
.	TRBV11-3	.	TRBJ2-1	CASSLGVGDLLDEQFF	TGTGCCAGCAGCTTAGGGGTCGGGGACCTTTTGGATGAGCAGTTCTTC
.	TRBV6-5	.	TRBJ1-2	CASAFYDSLEGYTF	TGTGCCAGCGCCTTTTACGACAGCCTTGAGGGCTACACCTTC
.	TRBV5-5	.	TRBJ2-2	CASSPNGGFGTGGLFF	TGTGCCAGCAGCCCCAATGGCGGTTTCGGCACCGGGGGGCTGTTTTTT
.	TRBV20-1	.	TRBJ2-7	CSALDGVYEQYF	TGCAGTGCCCTGGACGGCGTCTACGAGCAGTACTTC
.	TRBV20-1	.	TRBJ2-7	CSAPGDVRSYEQYF	TGCAGTGCCCCGGGGGACGTCCGCTCCTACGAGCAGTACTTC
.	TRBV4-1	.	TRBJ1-5	CASSPRDPSMGYQPQHF	TGCGCCAGCAGCCCCCGGGACCCAAGCATGGGTTATCAGCCCCAGCATTTT
.	TRBV20-1	.	TRBJ2-1	CSASFIADSSYNEQFF	TGCAGTGCTAGTTTTATAGCGGACAGCTCCTACAATGAGCAGTTCTTC
.	TRBV27	.	TRBJ2-5	CASSPQYGRETQYF	TGTGCCAGCTCCCCCCAGTACGGCCGGGAGACCCAGTACTTC
.	TRBV27	.	TRBJ2-1	CASSFYSRNEQFF	TGTGCCAGCAGTTTCTACTCTAGGAATGAGCAGTTCTTC
.	TRBV20-1	once	TRBJ2-3	CSASEAVSSTDTQYF	TGCAGTGCTAGTGAGGCGGTCTCTAGCACAGATACGCAGTATTTT
.	TRBV11-2	.	TRBJ2-1	CASSSLSSSSYNEQFF	TGTGCCAGCAGCTCGTTAAGCTCTAGCTCCTACAATGAGCAGTTCTTC
TRBD2	TRBV20-1	.	TRBJ2-1	CSAERGYEQFF	TGCAGTGCAGAGCGGGGGTATGAGCAGTTCTTC
.	TRBV14	once	TRBJ2-5	CASSQPLWRAQETQYF	TGTGCCAGCAGCCAACCCCTTTGGAGGGCTCAAGAGACCCAGTACTTC
.	TRBV14	.	TRBJ2-1	CASSQEYKFF	TGTGCCAGCAGCCAGGAATACAAGTTCTTC
TRBD2	TRBV15	.	TRBJ2-4	CATSRPNSGVAKNIQYF	TGTGCCACCAGCAGACCCAATAGCGGGGTAGCCAAAAACATTCAGTACTTC
TRBD1	TRBV3-1	.	TRBJ1-1	CASRVRQGSEAFF	TGTGCCAGCAGGGTACGACAGGGCTCTGAAGCTTTCTTT
TRBD2	TRBV3-1	.	TRBJ2-5	CASSQVLRTSGQETQYF	TGTGCCAGCAGCCAAGTTTTGAGGACTAGCGGGCAAGAGACCCAGTACTTC
.	TRBV7-2	.	TRBJ2-1	CASSLGWGYSYNEQFF	TGTGCCAGCAGCTTAGGATGGGGGTACTCCTACAATGAGCAGTTCTTC
.	TRBV12-3/TRBV12-4	few	TRBJ2-7	CASSFGGPEQYF	TGTGCCAGCAGTTTTGGAGGGCCCGAGCAGTACTTC
TRBD2	TRBV7-6	.	TRBJ2-5	CASSFGGGDETQYF	TGTGCCAGCAGCTTCGGCGGGGGGGACGAGACCCAGTACTTC
.	TRBV27	.	TRBJ2-5	CASSSQKLAGWLGETQYF	TGTGCCAGCAGTTCCCAAAAATTGGCAGGGTGGTTGGGAGAGACCCAGTACTTC
TRBD1	TRBV12-3/TRBV12-4	few	TRBJ1-6	CASSFLGDSISPLHF	TGTGCCAGCAGTTTTCTCGGGGACAGTATTTCACCCCTCCACTTT
.	TRBV29-1	many	TRBJ2-6	CSATDSGANVLTF	TGCAGCGCCACAGACTCTGGGGCCAACGTCCTGACTTTC
TRBD2	TRBV20-1	many	TRBJ2-7	CSARVPTSGDDYEQYF	TGCAGTGCTAGAGTCCCGACTAGCGGAGACGATTACGAGCAGTACTTC
TRBD2	TRBV5-1	.	TRBJ2-3	CASKTSGVPDTQYF	TGCGCCTCCAAGACTAGCGGGGTCCCAGATACGCAGTATTTT
.	TRBV27	.	TRBJ2-1	CASSPIGDRSYNEQFF	TGTGCCAGCAGTCCCATAGGGGACCGCTCCTACAATGAGCAGTTCTTC
.	TRBV6-2/TRBV6-3	.	TRBJ1-5	CASSSNRLSNQPQHF	TGTGCCAGCAGTTCGAACAGGTTAAGCAATCAGCCCCAGCATTTT
.	TRBV27	once	TRBJ1-1	CASSSGASNTEAFF	TGTGCCAGCAGTTCGGGAGCCTCGAACACTGAAGCTTTCTTT
.	TRBV11-1	.	TRBJ1-2	CASSFTGFGYGYTF	TGTGCCAGCAGCTTCACGGGGTTCGGCTATGGCTACACCTTC
.	TRBV2	.	TRBJ1-5	CASKVSNQPQHF	TGTGCCAGCAAGGTTAGCAATCAGCCCCAGCATTTT
.	TRBV2	once	TRBJ1-2	CASSERATNYGYTF	TGTGCCAGCAGTGAACGAGCGACTAACTATGGCTACACCTTC
TRBD2	TRBV5-1	.	TRBJ2-1	CASSLGTSNFFEQFF	TGCGCCAGCAGCTTAGGGACTAGCAATTTTTTTGAGCAGTTCTTC
.	TRBV6-6	few	TRBJ2-1	CASSYYGEYNEQFF	TGTGCCAGCAGTTACTACGGAGAATACAATGAGCAGTTCTTC
.	TRBV20-1	.	TRBJ2-4	CSARSRGWVNIQYF	TGCAGTGCTAGAAGCCGGGGATGGGTAAACATTCAGTACTTC
TRBD2	TRBV20-1	.	TRBJ2-5	CSARPLAGGQETQYF	TGCAGTGCTAGACCGTTGGCGGGAGGGCAGGAGACCCAGTACTTC
.	TRBV4-1	.	TRBJ2-3	CASSQVTESTDTQYF	TGCGCCAGCAGCCAAGTAACGGAGAGCACAGATACGCAGTATTTT
.	TRBV7-9	.	TRBJ2-7	CASSFLGKSHEQYF	TGTGCCAGCAGCTTTTTAGGGAAGTCCCACGAGCAGTACTTC
TRBD2	TRBV12-3/TRBV12-4	.	TRBJ2-1	CASSPGLAAVSYNEQFF	TGTGCCAGCAGCCCGGGACTAGCAGCAGTGTCCTACAATGAGCAGTTCTTC